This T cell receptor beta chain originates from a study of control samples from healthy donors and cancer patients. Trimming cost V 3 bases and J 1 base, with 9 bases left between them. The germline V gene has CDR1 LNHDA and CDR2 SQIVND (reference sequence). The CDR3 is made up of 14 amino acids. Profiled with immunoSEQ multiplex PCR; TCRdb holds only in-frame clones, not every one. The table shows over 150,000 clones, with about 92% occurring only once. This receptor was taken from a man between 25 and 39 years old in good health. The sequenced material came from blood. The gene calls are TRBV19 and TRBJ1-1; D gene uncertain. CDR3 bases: TGTGCCAGTAGTATCTACGCCCAGAACACTGAAGCTTTCTTT. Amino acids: CASSIYAQNTEAFF. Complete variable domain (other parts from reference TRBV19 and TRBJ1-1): DGGITQSPKYLFRKEGQNVTLSCEQNLNHDAMYWYRQDPGQGLRLIYYSQIVNDFQKGDIAEGYSVSREKKESFPLTVTSAQKNPTAFYLCASSIYAQNTEAFFGQGTRLTVV.